These 20 T cell receptor beta chains originate from one sample sequenced in a study of CXCR3-negative and CXCR3-positive naive CD8 T cells. General study points: Researchers report that CXCR3-positive naive cells carry more hydrophobic TRB CDR3s than CXCR3-negative naive cells.

TRB cDNA libraries were made by UMI-labeled 5' RACE. TCRdb re-called the 5' RACE reads and shows each CDR3 protein once, DNA omitted. In all, the sample yields around 150,000 distinct CDR3 sequences. The antigens these receptors bind are not known. Sequencing was carried out using naive CXCR3+ CD8+ T cells from blood. Documented subset: CD45RO-CCR7+CD27+CD95- naive CD8+ T cells expressing CXCR3 (TNR3+). These receptors all come from a human donor in good health. Some clones in this sample may be carry-over from other donors' samples.

The V call is TRBV4-2, the J call TRBJ2-4; there is no DNA to check the TCRdb D call of TRBD1. The CDR3 has 18 residues. Germline CDR1 reads LGHNA; CDR2 reads YNFKEQ. CDR3 region: CASSQTHRLDRIKNIQYF.

V usage is TRBV27 and J usage is TRBJ1-5; the D call of TRBD1 rests on TCRdb alone, since no DNA is present to check it. This CDR3 contains 14 residues. Per germline, CDR1 MNHEY and CDR2 SMNVEV (reference sequence). The CDR3 is CASSFQGAEQPQHF.

This rearrangement joins TRBV12-5 to TRBJ2-1. Per germline, CDR1 LGHNT and CDR2 FRNRAP. This CDR3 contains 13 residues. The chain's CDR3 is CASGWGVYNEQFF.

The chain carries TRBV6-1 and TRBJ2-7. The CDR3 loop spans 13 amino acids. Germline V gene lookup returns CDR1 MNHNS and CDR2 SASEGT. The CDR3 sequence is CASSESRTYEQYF.

V usage is TRBV5-8 and J usage is TRBJ1-5. The CDR3 length is 12 residues. Germline V lookup: CDR1 SGHTS, CDR2 YDEGEE. The CDR3 sequence: CASSLEGYPQHF.

The chain uses TRBV2 and TRBJ2-5; the D gene TCRdb calls, TRBD2, cannot be checked with no DNA. The CDR3 runs 16 residues. Germline CDR1 reads SNHLY; CDR2 reads FYNNEI. The CDR3 sequence: CASSEIAGGPQETQYF.

Here the CDR3 reads CSVEETGPYNEQFF. This chain links TRBV29-1 with TRBJ2-1. CDR1 and CDR2 (germline): SQVTM, ANQGSEA. CDR3 length: 14 residues.

The chain employs TRBV12-3 or TRBV12-4 and TRBJ2-7; absent DNA, TCRdb's TRBD1 call cannot be checked. This CDR3 is 15 amino acids long. The CDR3 loop is CASSFGGPPSYEQYF.

This chain links TRBV5-1 with TRBJ2-2. This CDR3 has 16 amino acids. CDR1 is SGHRS, CDR2 YFSETQ, per germline. The CDR3 reads CASSLGVNQNTGELFF.

V and J are TRBV4-3 and TRBJ2-5; there is no DNA to check the TCRdb D call of TRBD2. Germline CDR1 LGHNA, CDR2 YSLEER. CDR3 length equals 17 residues. The CDR3 loop is CASSRGLAGDLQETQYF.

This chain links TRBV29-1 with TRBJ1-2; TCRdb returns TRBD1, unconfirmable since there is no DNA. The V gene's germline CDR1 is SQVTM and CDR2 ANQGSEA. The CDR3 consists of 12 residues. The CDR3 loop reads CSVPGAGGGYTF.

The gene calls are TRBV5-1 and TRBJ1-2; TCRdb designates TRBD1, a call that cannot be tested without DNA. CDR1 and CDR2 from the germline V gene are SGHRS and YFSETQ. The CDR3 sequence is 17 residues long. CDR3: CASSPWGPGVENYGYTF.

V gene TRBV4-1 combines with J gene TRBJ1-2. Germline lookup yields CDR1 MGHRA and CDR2 YSYEKL. The CDR3 runs to 15 residues. The CDR3 is CASSQDYQGPYGYTF.

The V gene is TRBV7-2, the J gene TRBJ2-5; without DNA, the TCRdb call of TRBD1 cannot be checked. Germline CDR1 is SGHTA and CDR2 is FQGNSA. The CDR3 runs to 15 residues. This CDR3 is CASSFYGTGQETQYF. Drawing the rest from reference TRBV7-2 and TRBJ2-5, the complete variable domain is GAGVSQSPSNKVTEKGKDVELRCDPISGHTALYWYRQSLGQGLEFLIYFQGNSAPDKSGLPSDRFSAERTGGSVSTLTIQRTQQEDSAVYLCASSFYGTGQETQYFGPGTRLLVL.

The chain combines TRBV28 with TRBJ2-7; TCRdb's D call, TRBD1, is unchecked because there is no DNA. Germline V lookup: CDR1 MDHEN, CDR2 SYDVKM. This CDR3 is built from 14 residues. The CDR3 here is CASSLRDSAYEQYF.

The chain couples TRBV10-3 to TRBJ1-1; TCRdb lists TRBD1, though no DNA is available to test this call. The CDR3 is made up of 13 amino acids. CDR1 ENHRY and CDR2 SYGVKD come from the germline V gene. The chain's CDR3 is CATGRESTTEAFF.

The chain is built from TRBV7-6 and TRBJ1-2. CDR3 length equals 13 residues. Looked up from germline, CDR1 is SGHVS and CDR2 is FNYEAQ. CDR3 protein: CASSLDAGYGYTF.

The J gene is TRBJ2-5, the V gene TRBV27; checking the TCRdb D call of TRBD1 is not possible without DNA. The germline CDR1 and CDR2 sequences are MNHEY and SMNVEV (reference sequence). The CDR3 length is 15 residues. The CDR3 reads CASRPPETTQETQYF.

The rearrangement links TRBV9 to TRBJ2-7; without DNA, the TCRdb call of TRBD1 cannot be checked. The germline V gene encodes CDR1 SGDLS and CDR2 YYNGEE. The CDR3 runs to 15 residues. This chain's CDR3 is CASSVEGQGADEQYF.

The rearrangement uses TRBV12-3 or TRBV12-4 and TRBJ2-1; TCRdb returns TRBD2, unconfirmable since there is no DNA. There are 16 residues in the CDR3. The CDR3 loop reads CAGSVSPSGSIDEQFF.